The present T cell receptor (beta chain) was sequenced within a study of shared clonotypes between healthy human individuals. Findings and caveats of the study: Sorted-subset sequencing was shown by rarefaction to be incomplete despite large depth.

With 4 bases clipped from V and 4 bases from J, the junction kept 5 bases outside the gene matches. There are 15 residues in the CDR3. The germline gives CDR1 SQVTM, CDR2 ANQGSEA. With respect to this clone: Its antigen is not identified.

Template for every sorted-subset replicate PCR totaled about 0.2 ug DNA, around 32,000 T cell genomes. The data were produced by immunoSEQ multiplex PCR, yet TCRdb's version contains in-frame clones alone and is incomplete. Of more than 1,200,000 clones listed, just under 99% are singletons. Only Caucasian adults living in Nashville, Tennessee made up the donor group. This receptor was identified in a man aged 30 to 45 in good health. The rearrangement links TRBV29-1 to TRBJ2-3, with TRBD2 matching 13 bases. Sequencing was done on a sample of naive CD4+ T cells sorted from blood. Subset reported: CD45RA+ positively selected. The CDR3 is CSVAGLAGVADTQYF. The CDR3 bases are TGCAGCGTTGCAGGACTAGCGGGAGTGGCAGATACGCAGTATTTT.